The next 13 T cell receptor beta chains were all read from a single sample in a study of monozygotic twins with inflammatory bowel disease. Each CDR3 protein gets one entry in TCRdb, which reprocessed the 5' RACE reads and gives no DNA. The table lists fewer than 550,000 distinct CDR3 sequences. Source material: blood. These receptors were obtained from a human donor with ulcerative colitis or Crohn's disease, or a healthy co-twin of an affected twin (not recorded which).

The genes are TRBV24-1 and TRBJ2-2; TCRdb's D call, TRBD1, is unchecked because there is no DNA. In germline, CDR1 is KGHDR, CDR2 SFDVKD. The CDR3 is made up of 17 amino acids. CDR3: CATSDPLDRSNTGELFF.

This chain joins TRBV12-3 or TRBV12-4 and TRBJ2-1. This CDR3 has 11 amino acids. The CDR3 sequence is CASNIYNEQFF.

The chain is built from TRBV4-3 and TRBJ2-2; there is no DNA to check the TCRdb D call of TRBD2. The V gene's germline CDR1 is LGHNA and CDR2 YSLEER. This CDR3 spans 17 amino acids. The CDR3 sequence is CASSQDLAGEYTGELFF.

This rearrangement joins TRBV5-1 to TRBJ1-1; TCRdb lists TRBD1, though no DNA is available to test this call. Germline V gene data show CDR1 as SGHRS and CDR2 as YFSETQ. The CDR3 covers 13 residues. The CDR3 reads CASSVQGHTEAFF.

This chain uses TRBV4-1 with TRBJ2-1; without DNA, the TCRdb call of TRBD1 cannot be checked. The CDR3 is 17 amino acids. Germline V gives CDR1 MGHRA, CDR2 YSYEKL. CDR3 amino acids: CASSQYAGTANYNEQFF.

The gene calls are TRBV7-6 and TRBJ2-7; the TCRdb call, TRBD2, lacks DNA for checking. CDR1 and CDR2 (germline): SGHVS, FNYEAQ. The CDR3 sequence is 15 residues long. CDR3 protein: CASSPRTPEGYEQYF.

This sequence joins TRBV3-1 and TRBJ2-7; TCRdb proposes TRBD2, but this gene call is untestable without DNA. Germline-derived CDR1 and CDR2 are LGHDT and YNNKEL (reference sequence). The CDR3 runs 11 residues. This chain's CDR3 is CACGRGYEQYF.

This rearrangement joins TRBV5-8 to TRBJ1-4; TCRdb lists TRBD1, though no DNA is available to test this call. The V gene's germline CDR1 is SGHTS and CDR2 YDEGEE. The length of the CDR3 is 14 residues. This CDR3 reads CASSRGQVYEKLFF.

The CDR3 protein is CAWSVWLAHEQYF. The gene calls are TRBV30 and TRBJ2-7; TCRdb designates TRBD2, a call that cannot be tested without DNA. The CDR3 is 13 amino acids. Germline V gene data show CDR1 as GTSNPN and CDR2 as SVGIG (reference sequence).

J is TRBJ2-2 and V is TRBV29-1. The CDR3 sequence is 11 residues long. From germline, CDR1 is SQVTM and CDR2 ANQGSEA. The CDR3 loop is CSVELFGELFF.

This chain connects TRBV25-1 to TRBJ1-6. This CDR3 has 16 amino acids. Germline V CDR1 and CDR2: MGHDK, SYGVNS. CDR3 sequence reads: CASSDGGGASNSPLHF.

The chain recombines TRBV5-1 with TRBJ2-7; no DNA is available, so the TRBD1 call from TCRdb remains unchecked. CDR1 and CDR2 from the germline V gene are SGHRS and YFSETQ. The CDR3 is 18 residues long. The CDR3 is CASSLDPRSGTGPLEQYF.

The V call is TRBV2, the J call TRBJ1-5. The length of the CDR3 is 16 residues. CDR1 and CDR2 from the germline V gene are SNHLY and FYNNEI. The CDR3 spells CASSERGGEHNQPQHF.